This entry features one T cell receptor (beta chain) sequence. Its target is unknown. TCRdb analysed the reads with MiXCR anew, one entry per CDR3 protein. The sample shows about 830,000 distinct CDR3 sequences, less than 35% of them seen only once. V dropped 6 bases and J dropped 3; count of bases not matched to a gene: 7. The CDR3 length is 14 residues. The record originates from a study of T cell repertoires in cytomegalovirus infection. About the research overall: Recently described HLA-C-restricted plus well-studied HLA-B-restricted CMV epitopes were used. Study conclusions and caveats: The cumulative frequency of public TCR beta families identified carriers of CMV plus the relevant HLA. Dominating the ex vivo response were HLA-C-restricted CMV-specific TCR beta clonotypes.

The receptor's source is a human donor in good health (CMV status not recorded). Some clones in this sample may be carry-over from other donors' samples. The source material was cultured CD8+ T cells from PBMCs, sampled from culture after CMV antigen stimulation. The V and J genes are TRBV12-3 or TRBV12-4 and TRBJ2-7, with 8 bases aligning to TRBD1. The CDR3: CASSPTGQVYEQYF. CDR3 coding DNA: TGTGCCAGCAGCCCAACGGGACAGGTCTACGAGCAGTACTTC.